This TCR beta chain was found in a study of T cell responses to AZD1222 COVID-19 vaccine. Sequencing used immunoSEQ multiplex PCR; TCRdb keeps in-frame clones, though not all of them. The sample gives about 98,000 clones, around 88% of which show up once; about 9.3% is in the top ten. There are 15 residues in the CDR3. Trimming shortened V by 1 base and J by 0 bases, and 10 bases separated the two germline ends. Germline V gives CDR1 SSHAT, CDR2 FNYEAQ (reference sequence). This clone has more than one count but fewer than ten. Its cognate antigen is unknown. Study observations and caveats: White British people made up most donors, females outnumbered males, and clonal diversity was possibly underestimated. Spike-specific TCR breadth and depth rose after two AZD1222 doses. Along spike, vaccine-associated CD4 TCRs were found throughout, with dominance at 160-218 and 743-854.

The sample here was peripheral blood, taken on day 0 of MenACWY control vaccination. This chain connects TRBV7-7 to TRBJ2-7; D ambiguous. This TCR was recovered from an adult in good health. For the CDR3, the DNA is TGTGCCAGCAGCTTAGACCATTATAGCTCCTACGAGCAGTACTTC. Its protein is CASSLDHYSSYEQYF.